These 12 T cell receptor beta chains share one sample of origin, sequenced in a study of technical replicates of blood from a handful of donors. Generated by immunoSEQ multiplex PCR, the TCRdb table keeps only in-frame clones and is missing some. Here the sample spans 79,000 or so clones, around 90% being singletons. The sample was T cells isolated from PBMCs. These receptors originate from a human donor in good health.

The rearrangement links TRBV9 to TRBJ2-1, with 13 nucleotides matching TRBD2. The CDR3 extends over 19 amino acids. Germline V CDR1 and CDR2: SGDLS, YYNGEE. The ends lost 4 bases at V and 5 bases at J; junction bases unmatched: 15. Here the CDR3 reads CASSPFPSTSGGINNEQFF. In nucleotides, the CDR3 is TGTGCCAGCAGCCCCTTCCCGTCGACTAGCGGGGGGATAAACAATGAGCAGTTCTTC. Filled out from reference TRBV9 and TRBJ2-1, the complete variable domain reads DSGVTQTPKHLITATGQRVTLRCSPRSGDLSVYWYQQSLDQGLQFLIQYYNGEERAKGNILERFSAQQFPDLHSELNLSSLELGDSALYFCASSPFPSTSGGINNEQFFGPGTRLTVL.

The chain carries TRBV19 and TRBJ1-2; tentative D call: TRBD1 (5 bases). The CDR3 sequence is 13 residues long. Germline V gene lookup returns CDR1 LNHDA and CDR2 SQIVND (reference sequence). V lost 3 bases and J 3 bases, leaving 8 bases between the germline ends. The CDR3 sequence is CASSIRADYGYTF. The CDR3 bases are TGTGCCAGTAGTATCAGGGCAGACTATGGCTACACCTTC.

The CDR3 bases are TGCGCCAGCAGCCATTATCCCGGGGAGCTGTTTTTT. Its translation is CASSHYPGELFF. V usage is TRBV4-1 and J usage is TRBJ2-2, with D unclear. Trimming took off 3 bases at V and 6 bases at J, with 5 bases between the two ends. Germline V CDR1 and CDR2: MGHRA, YSYEKL. CDR3 length equals 12 residues.

The chain joins TRBV5-6 to TRBJ1-2; the D gene is possibly TRBD1 (6 bases). CDR3 size: 16 residues. The germline V gene has CDR1 SGHDT and CDR2 YYEEEE. Trimming left V 2 bases short and J 0 bases short, with 14 bases between. CDR3 protein: CASSFPRTEANYGYTF. DNA of the CDR3: TGTGCCAGCAGCTTTCCCCGGACAGAAGCTAACTATGGCTACACCTTC.

This rearrangement joins TRBV7-9 to TRBJ2-7, with 9 bases matching TRBD1. The germline V gene encodes CDR1 SEHNR and CDR2 FQNEAQ (reference sequence). V dropped 1 base and J dropped 2; count of bases not matched to a gene: 9. This CDR3 has 17 residues. In DNA, the CDR3 is TGTGCCAGCAGCTTAGAGCGGATGGGACAGGGAACCTACGAGCAGTACTTC. As protein: CASSLERMGQGTYEQYF.

The V call is TRBV2, the J call TRBJ2-1; 7 bases are a match to TRBD1. Trimming removed 2 bases from V and 6 bases from J; junction bases left unmatched: 4. Germline CDR1 is SNHLY and CDR2 is FYNNEI. The CDR3 spans 14 residues. The CDR3 spells CASSEYRGGNEQFF. The CDR3 DNA sequence: TGTGCCAGCAGTGAATACAGGGGTGGCAATGAGCAGTTCTTC.

The chain carries TRBV6-1 and TRBJ1-5; D is undetermined. The CDR3 consists of 15 residues. The V gene lost 7 bases and the J gene lost 2 bases, with 15 bases spanning the gap. The germline V gene has CDR1 MNHNS and CDR2 SASEGT. The CDR3 region is CASMMAGLGNQPQHF. CDR3 nucleotides: TGTGCCAGCATGATGGCAGGTTTGGGCAATCAGCCCCAGCATTTT.

The J gene is TRBJ2-1, the V gene TRBV7-9; D is possibly TRBD2 (7 bases). V was clipped by 5 bases and J by 3 bases, with 14 bases between them. Germline assignment: CDR1 SEHNR and CDR2 FQNEAQ (reference sequence). This CDR3 spans 15 amino acids. CDR3 nucleotides: TGTGCCAGCAGCCGCGGGGGCCCACTCTACAATGAGCAGTTCTTC. It codes for CASSRGGPLYNEQFF.

The V and J genes are TRBV11-3 and TRBJ2-5; D gene ambiguous. V was shortened by 6 bases and J by 2 bases, with 13 bases between the two germline ends. This CDR3 is 14 amino acids long. Germline V gene data show CDR1 as SGHNT and CDR2 as YENEEA. Here the CDR3 DNA reads TGTGCCAGCAGTCCTAGATGGCAGCAAGAGACCCAGTACTTC. Protein: CASSPRWQQETQYF.

The chain couples TRBV4-1 to TRBJ2-3; TRBD2 matches at 14 bases. The V segment lost 3 bases and the J segment 3 bases; nucleotides outside the gene matches: 8. Germline CDR1 and CDR2: MGHRA and YSYEKL. CDR3 size: 18 residues. In DNA, the CDR3 is TGCGCCAGCAGCCAGAGACTAGCGGGGGGGCGAAAAACAGATACGCAGTATTTT. Amino acids: CASSQRLAGGRKTDTQYF.

This CDR3 reads CASSSQGQAQYF. DNA for the CDR3: TGTGCCAGCAGTTCTCAGGGACAGGCGCAGTACTTC. The chain combines TRBV2 with TRBJ2-7; 8 nucleotides line up with TRBD1. The CDR3 is made up of 12 amino acids. J was trimmed by 9 bases and V by 5 bases; bases with no gene match: 6. Germline CDR1 reads SNHLY; CDR2 reads FYNNEI. The full variable domain, rest sourced from reference TRBV2 and TRBJ2-7, is EPEVTQTPSHQVTQMGQEVILRCVPISNHLYFYWYRQILGQKVEFLVSFYNNEISEKSEIFDDQFSVERPDGSNFTLKIRSTKLEDSAMYFCASSSQGQAQYFGPGTRLTVT.

The genes are TRBV6-6 and TRBJ2-7; D ambiguous. Germline lookup yields CDR1 MNHNY and CDR2 SVGAGI (reference sequence). CDR3 length: 13 residues. V was trimmed by 2 bases and J by 4 bases, leaving 9 bases between them. Here the CDR3 DNA reads TGTGCCAGCAGTTACGGGCTGAATTACGAGCAGTACTTC. Protein product: CASSYGLNYEQYF.